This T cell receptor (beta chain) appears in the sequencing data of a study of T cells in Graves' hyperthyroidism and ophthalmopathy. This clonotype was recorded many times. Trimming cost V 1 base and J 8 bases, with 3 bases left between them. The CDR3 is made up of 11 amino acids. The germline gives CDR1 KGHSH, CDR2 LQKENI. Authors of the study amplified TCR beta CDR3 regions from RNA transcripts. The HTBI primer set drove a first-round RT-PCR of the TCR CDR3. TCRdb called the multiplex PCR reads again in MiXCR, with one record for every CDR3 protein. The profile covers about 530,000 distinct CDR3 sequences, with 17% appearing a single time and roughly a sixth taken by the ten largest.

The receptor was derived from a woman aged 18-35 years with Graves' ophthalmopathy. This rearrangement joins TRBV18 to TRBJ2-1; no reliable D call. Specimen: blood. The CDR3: CASSPRHEQFF. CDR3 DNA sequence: TGTGCCAGCTCACCACGTCATGAGCAGTTCTTC.